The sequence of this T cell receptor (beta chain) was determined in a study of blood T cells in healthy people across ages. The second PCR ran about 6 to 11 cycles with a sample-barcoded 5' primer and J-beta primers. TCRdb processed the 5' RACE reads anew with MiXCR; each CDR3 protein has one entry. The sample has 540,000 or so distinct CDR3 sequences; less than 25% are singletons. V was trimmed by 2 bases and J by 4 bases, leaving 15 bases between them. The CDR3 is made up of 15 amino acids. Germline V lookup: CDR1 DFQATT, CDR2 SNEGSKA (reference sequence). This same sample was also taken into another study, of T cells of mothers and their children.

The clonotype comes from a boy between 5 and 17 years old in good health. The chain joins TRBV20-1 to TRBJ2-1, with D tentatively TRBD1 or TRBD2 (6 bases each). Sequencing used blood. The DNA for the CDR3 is TGCAGTGCTAGAAAGCTGGGGGGCGGGTACAATGAGCAGTTCTTC. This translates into CSARKLGGGYNEQFF.